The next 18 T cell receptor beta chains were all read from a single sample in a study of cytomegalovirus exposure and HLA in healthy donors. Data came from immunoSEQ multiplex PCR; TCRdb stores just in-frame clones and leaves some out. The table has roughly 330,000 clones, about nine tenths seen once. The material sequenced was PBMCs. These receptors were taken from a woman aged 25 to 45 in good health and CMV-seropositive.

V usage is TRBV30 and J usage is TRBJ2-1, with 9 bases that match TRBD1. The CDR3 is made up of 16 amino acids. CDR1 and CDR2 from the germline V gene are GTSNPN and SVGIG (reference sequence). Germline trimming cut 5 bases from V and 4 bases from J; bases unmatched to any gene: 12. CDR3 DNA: TGTGCCTGGGGAACCTTAGACAGGGGGGATTACAATGAGCAGTTCTTC. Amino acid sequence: CAWGTLDRGDYNEQFF.

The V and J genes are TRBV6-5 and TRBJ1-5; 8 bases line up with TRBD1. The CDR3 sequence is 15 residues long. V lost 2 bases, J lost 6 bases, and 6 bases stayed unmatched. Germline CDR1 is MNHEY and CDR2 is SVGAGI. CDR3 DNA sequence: TGTGCCAGCAGTTACACGCGGACAGGGACTCAGCCCCAGCATTTT. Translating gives CASSYTRTGTQPQHF.

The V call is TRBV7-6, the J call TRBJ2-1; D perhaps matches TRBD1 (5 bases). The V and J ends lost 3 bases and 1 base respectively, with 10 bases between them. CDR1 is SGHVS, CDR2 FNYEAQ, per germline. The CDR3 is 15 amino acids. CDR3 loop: CASSLTERSYNEQFF. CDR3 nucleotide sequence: TGTGCCAGCAGCTTGACAGAAAGGTCCTACAATGAGCAGTTCTTC. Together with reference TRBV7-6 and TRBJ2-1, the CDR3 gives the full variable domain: GAGVSQSPRYKVTKRGQDVALRCDPISGHVSLYWYRQALGQGPEFLTYFNYEAQQDKSGLPNDRFSAERPEGSISTLTIQRTEQRDSAMYRCASSLTERSYNEQFFGPGTRLTVL.

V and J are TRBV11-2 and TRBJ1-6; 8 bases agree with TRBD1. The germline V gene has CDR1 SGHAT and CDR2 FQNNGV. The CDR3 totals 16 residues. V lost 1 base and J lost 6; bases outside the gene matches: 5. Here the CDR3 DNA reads TGTGCCAGCAGCTTAGGCCGCGGACAGGGTAATTCACCCCTCCACTTT. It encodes CASSLGRGQGNSPLHF.

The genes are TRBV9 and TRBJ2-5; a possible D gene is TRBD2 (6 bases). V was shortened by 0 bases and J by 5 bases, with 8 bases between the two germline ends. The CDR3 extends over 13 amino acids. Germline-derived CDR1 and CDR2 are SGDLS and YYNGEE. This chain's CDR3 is CASSVGSGETQYF. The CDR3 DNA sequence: TGTGCCAGCAGCGTAGGAAGCGGGGAGACCCAGTACTTC.

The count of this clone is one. The CDR3 spells CASSLVRGDGDEQFF. CDR3 bases: TGTGCCAGCAGCTTAGTACGTGGGGACGGGGATGAGCAGTTCTTC. The gene calls are TRBV7-9 and TRBJ2-1; either TRBD1 or TRBD2 may fit D (5 bases each). Trimming stripped 1 base from V and 8 bases from J, with 15 bases between. From germline, CDR1 is SEHNR and CDR2 FQNEAQ (reference sequence). The CDR3 has 15 amino acids.

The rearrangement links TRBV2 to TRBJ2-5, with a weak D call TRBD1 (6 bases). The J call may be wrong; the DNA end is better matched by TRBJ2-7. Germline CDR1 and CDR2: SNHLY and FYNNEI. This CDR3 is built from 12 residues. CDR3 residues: CATAEGGYEQYF. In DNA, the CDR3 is TGTGCCACCGCGGAAGGGGGATACGAGCAGTACTTC.

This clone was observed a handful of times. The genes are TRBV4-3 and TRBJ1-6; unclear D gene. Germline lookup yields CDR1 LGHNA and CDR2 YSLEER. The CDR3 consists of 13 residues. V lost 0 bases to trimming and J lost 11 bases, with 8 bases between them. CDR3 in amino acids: CASSQDRGAPLHF. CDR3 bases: TGCGCCAGCAGCCAAGATAGAGGAGCACCCCTCCACTTT.

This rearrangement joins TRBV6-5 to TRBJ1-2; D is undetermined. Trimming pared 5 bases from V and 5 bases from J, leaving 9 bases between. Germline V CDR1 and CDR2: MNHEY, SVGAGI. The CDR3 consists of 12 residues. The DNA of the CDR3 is TGTGCCAGCAGTCCTCTTCCTTATGGCTACACCTTC. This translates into CASSPLPYGYTF.

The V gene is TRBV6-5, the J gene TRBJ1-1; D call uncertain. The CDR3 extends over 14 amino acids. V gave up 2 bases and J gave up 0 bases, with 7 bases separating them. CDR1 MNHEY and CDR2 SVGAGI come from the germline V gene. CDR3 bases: TGTGCCAGCAGTTACAATCGGGTGAACACTGAAGCTTTCTTT. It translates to CASSYNRVNTEAFF.

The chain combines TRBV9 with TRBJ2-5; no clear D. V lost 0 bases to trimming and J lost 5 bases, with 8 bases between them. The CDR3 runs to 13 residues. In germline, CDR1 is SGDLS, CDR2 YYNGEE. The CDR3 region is CASSVDLRETQYF. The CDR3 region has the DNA TGTGCCAGCAGCGTAGACCTCCGGGAGACCCAGTACTTC.

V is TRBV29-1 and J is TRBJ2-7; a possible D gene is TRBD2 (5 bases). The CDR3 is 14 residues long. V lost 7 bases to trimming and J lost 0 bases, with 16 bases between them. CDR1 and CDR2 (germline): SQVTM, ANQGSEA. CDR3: CSAWGSDNSYEQYF. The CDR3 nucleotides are TGCAGCGCATGGGGTAGCGATAACTCCTACGAGCAGTACTTC.

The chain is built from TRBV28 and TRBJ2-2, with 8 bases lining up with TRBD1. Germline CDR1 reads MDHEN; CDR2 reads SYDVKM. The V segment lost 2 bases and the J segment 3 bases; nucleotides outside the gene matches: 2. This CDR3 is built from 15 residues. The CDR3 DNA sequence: TGTGCCAGCAGTTTACAGGGGGCACACACCGGGGAGCTGTTTTTT. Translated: CASSLQGAHTGELFF.

CDR3 nucleotides: TGTGCCTCCCCCGCGGGACAGGGGGTTTGGGGCAATCAGCCCCAGCATTTT. Its protein is CASPAGQGVWGNQPQHF. The chain recombines TRBV30 with TRBJ1-5; 11 nucleotides line up with TRBD1. CDR3 length equals 17 residues. The J segment lost 2 bases and the V segment lost 7 bases, leaving 13 bases of the junction unmatched. CDR1 and CDR2 (germline): GTSNPN, SVGIG (reference sequence).

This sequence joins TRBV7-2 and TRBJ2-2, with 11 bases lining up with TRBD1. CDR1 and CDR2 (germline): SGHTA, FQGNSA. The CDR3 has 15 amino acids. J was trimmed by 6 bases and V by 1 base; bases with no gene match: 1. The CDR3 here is CASSLGTGGSGELFF. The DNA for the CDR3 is TGTGCCAGCAGCTTAGGGACAGGGGGCTCCGGGGAGCTGTTTTTT.

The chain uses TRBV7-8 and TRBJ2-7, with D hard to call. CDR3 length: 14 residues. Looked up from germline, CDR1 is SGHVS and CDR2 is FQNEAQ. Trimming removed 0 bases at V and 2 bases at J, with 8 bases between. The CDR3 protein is CASSLARETYEQYF. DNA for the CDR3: TGTGCCAGCAGCTTAGCGCGAGAGACCTACGAGCAGTACTTC.

The CDR3: CASSPSHRSKNYGYTF. The DNA of the CDR3 is TGTGCCAGCAGCCCATCACACAGATCCAAAAACTATGGCTACACCTTC. The V call is TRBV11-2, the J call TRBJ1-2, with D uncertain. This CDR3 has 16 amino acids. Trimming stripped 5 bases from V and 2 bases from J, with 18 bases between. Germline CDR1 is SGHAT and CDR2 is FQNNGV.

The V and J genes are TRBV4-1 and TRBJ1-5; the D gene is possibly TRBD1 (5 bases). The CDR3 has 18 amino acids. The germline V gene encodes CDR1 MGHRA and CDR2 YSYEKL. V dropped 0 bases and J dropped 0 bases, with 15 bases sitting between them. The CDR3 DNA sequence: TGCGCCAGCAGCCAAGACCTATTTAACAGGTATAGCAATCAGCCCCAGCATTTT. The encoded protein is CASSQDLFNRYSNQPQHF.